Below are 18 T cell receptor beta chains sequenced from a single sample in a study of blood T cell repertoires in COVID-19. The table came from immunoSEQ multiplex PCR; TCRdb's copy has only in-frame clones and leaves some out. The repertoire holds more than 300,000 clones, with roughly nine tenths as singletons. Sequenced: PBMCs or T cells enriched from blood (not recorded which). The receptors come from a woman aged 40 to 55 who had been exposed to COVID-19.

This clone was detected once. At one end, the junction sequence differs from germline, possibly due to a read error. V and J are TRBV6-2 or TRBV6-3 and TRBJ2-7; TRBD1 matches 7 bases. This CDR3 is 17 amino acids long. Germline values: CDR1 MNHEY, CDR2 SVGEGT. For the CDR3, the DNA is TGTGCCAGCAGTTCCGACGGTAACGACAGGGCCCCCTACGGGCAGTACTTC. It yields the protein CASSSDGNDRAPYGQYF.

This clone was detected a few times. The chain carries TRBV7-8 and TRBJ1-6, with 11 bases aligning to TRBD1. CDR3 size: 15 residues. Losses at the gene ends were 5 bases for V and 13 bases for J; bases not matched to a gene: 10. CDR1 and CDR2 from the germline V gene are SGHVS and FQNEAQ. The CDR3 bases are TGTGCCAGCAGCCGAGTCCTGGGACAGGGGGTCCCCCTCCACTTT. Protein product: CASSRVLGQGVPLHF.

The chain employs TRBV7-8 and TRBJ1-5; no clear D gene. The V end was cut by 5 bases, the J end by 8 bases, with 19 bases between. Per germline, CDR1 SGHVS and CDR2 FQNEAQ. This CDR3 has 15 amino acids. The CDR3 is CASSLATWRGEPQHF. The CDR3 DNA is TGTGCCAGCAGCCTCGCCACTTGGCGAGGCGAGCCCCAGCATTTT. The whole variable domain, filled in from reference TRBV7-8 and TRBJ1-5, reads GAGVSQSPRYKVAKRGQDVALRCDPISGHVSLFWYQQALGQGPEFLTYFQNEAQLDKSGLPSDRFFAERPEGSVSTLKIQRTQQEDSAVYLCASSLATWRGEPQHFGDGTRLSIL.

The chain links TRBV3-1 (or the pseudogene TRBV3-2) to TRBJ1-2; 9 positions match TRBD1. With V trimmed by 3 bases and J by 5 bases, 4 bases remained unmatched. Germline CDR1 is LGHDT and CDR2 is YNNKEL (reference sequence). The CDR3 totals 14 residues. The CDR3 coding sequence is TGTGCCAGCAGCCACCGGGACAGGGTATATGGCTACACCTTC. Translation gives CASSHRDRVYGYTF.

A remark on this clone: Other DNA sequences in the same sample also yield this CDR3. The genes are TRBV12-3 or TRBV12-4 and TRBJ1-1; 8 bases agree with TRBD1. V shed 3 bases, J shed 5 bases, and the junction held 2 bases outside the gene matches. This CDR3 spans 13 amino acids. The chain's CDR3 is CASSLTGVTEAFF. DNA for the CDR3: TGTGCCAGCAGTTTGACAGGGGTTACTGAAGCTTTCTTT.

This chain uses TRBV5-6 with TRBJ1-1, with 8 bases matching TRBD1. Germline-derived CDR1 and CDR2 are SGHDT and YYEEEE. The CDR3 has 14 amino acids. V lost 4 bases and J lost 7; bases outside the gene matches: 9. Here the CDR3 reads CASSRTGRQGEAFF. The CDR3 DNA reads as TGTGCCAGCAGCCGGACAGGGAGACAGGGTGAAGCTTTCTTT.

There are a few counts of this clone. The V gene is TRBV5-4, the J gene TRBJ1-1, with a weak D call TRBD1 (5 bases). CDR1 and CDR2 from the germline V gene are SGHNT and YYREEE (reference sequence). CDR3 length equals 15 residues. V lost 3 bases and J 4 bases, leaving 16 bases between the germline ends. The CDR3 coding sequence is TGTGCCAGCAGCTCTTCCCCAGGGTACATCACTGAAGCTTTCTTT. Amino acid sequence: CASSSSPGYITEAFF.

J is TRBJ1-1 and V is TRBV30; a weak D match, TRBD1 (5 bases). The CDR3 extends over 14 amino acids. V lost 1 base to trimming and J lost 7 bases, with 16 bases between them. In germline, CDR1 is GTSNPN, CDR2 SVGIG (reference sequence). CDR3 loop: CAWSASGQGLEAFF. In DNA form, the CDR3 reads TGTGCCTGGAGTGCGTCGGGGCAGGGACTTGAAGCTTTCTTT.

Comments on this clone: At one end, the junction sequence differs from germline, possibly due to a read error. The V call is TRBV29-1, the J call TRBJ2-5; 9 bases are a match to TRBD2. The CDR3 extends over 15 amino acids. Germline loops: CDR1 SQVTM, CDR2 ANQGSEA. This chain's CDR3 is CSVEISGSWEEPQYF. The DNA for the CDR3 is TGCAGCGTTGAGATTAGCGGGAGTTGGGAAGAGCCCCAGTACTTC.

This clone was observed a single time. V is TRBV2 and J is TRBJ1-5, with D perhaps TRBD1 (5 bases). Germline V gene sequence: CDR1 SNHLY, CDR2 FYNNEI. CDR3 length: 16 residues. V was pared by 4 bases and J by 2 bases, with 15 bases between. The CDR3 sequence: CASSAGGGVGNQPQHF. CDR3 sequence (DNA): TGTGCCAGCAGTGCGGGCGGGGGGGTGGGCAATCAGCCCCAGCATTTT.

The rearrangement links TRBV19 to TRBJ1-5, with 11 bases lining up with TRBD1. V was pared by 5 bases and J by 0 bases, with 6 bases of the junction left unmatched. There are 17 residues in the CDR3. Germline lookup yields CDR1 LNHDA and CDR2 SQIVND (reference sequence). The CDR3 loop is CASSPWTGGPSNQPQHF. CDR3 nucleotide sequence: TGTGCCAGTAGTCCCTGGACAGGGGGCCCTAGCAATCAGCCCCAGCATTTT.

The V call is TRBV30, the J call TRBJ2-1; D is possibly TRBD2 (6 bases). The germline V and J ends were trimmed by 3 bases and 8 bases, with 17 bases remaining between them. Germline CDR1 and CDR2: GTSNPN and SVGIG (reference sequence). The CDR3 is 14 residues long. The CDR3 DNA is TGTGCCTGGAGCCACGAGGCGGGGTCTTATGAGCAGTTCTTC. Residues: CAWSHEAGSYEQFF.

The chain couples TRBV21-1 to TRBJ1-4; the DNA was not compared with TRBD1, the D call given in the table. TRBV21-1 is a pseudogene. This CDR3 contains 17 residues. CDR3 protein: CASSKGARDRGFEKLFF. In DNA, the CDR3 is TGTGCCAGCAGCAAAGGGGCGAGAGACAGGGGTTTTGAAAAACTGTTTTTT.

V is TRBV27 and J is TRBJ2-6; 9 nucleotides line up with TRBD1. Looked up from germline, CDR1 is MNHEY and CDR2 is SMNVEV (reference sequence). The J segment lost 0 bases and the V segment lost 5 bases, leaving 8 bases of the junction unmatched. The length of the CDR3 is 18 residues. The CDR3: CASSPLRTGDSGANVLTF. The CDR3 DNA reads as TGTGCCAGCAGTCCGCTGAGGACAGGGGACTCTGGGGCCAACGTCCTGACTTTC.

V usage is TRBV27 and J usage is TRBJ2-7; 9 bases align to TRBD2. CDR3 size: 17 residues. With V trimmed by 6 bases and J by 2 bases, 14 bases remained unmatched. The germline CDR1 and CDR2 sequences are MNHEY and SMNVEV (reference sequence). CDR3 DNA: TGTGCCAGCAGCCCACGACAAACTAGCGGGCGCACCTACGAGCAGTACTTC. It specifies CASSPRQTSGRTYEQYF.

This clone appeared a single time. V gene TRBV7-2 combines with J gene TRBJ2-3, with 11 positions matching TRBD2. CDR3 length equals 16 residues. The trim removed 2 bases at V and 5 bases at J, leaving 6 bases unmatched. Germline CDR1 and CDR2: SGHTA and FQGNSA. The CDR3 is CASSLTSGRPGDTQYF. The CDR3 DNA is TGTGCCAGCAGCTTAACTAGCGGGAGACCAGGAGATACGCAGTATTTT.

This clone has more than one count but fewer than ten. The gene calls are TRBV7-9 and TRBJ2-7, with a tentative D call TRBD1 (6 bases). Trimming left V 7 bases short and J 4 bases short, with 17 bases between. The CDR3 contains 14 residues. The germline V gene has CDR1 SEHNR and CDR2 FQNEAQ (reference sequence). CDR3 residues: CASTEQGPNYEQYF. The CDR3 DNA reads TGTGCCAGCACCGAACAGGGTCCCAATTACGAGCAGTACTTC.

CDR3 in amino acids: CSASPSANEKLFF. CDR3 nucleotide sequence: TGCAGTGCTAGTCCGTCAGCTAATGAAAAACTGTTTTTT. The chain is built from TRBV20-1 and TRBJ1-4; D is undetermined. Germline CDR1 is DFQATT and CDR2 is SNEGSKA (reference sequence). This CDR3 spans 13 amino acids. V lost 3 bases and J lost 3, with 8 bases in between.